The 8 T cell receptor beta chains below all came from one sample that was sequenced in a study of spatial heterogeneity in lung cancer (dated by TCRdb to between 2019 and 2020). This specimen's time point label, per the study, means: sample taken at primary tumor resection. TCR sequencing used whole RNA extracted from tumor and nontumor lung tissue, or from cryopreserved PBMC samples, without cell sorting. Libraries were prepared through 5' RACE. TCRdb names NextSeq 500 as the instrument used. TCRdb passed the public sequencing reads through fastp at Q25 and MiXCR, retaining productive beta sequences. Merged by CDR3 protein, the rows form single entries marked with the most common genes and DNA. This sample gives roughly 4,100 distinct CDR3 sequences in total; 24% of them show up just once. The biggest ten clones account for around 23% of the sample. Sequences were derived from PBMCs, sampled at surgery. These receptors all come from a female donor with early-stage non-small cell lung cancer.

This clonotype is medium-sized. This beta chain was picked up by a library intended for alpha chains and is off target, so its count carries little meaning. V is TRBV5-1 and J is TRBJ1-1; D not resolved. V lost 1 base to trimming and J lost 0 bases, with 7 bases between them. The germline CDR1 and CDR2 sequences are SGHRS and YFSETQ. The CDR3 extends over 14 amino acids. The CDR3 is CASSLSVLNTEAFF. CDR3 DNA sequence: TGCGCCAGCAGCTTGAGTGTCCTGAACACTGAAGCTTTCTTT. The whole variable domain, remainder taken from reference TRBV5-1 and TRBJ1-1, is KAGVTQTPRYLIKTRGQQVTLSCSPISGHRSVSWYQQTPGQGLQFLFEYFSETQRNKGNFPGRFSGRQFSNSRSEMNVSTLELGDSALYLCASSLSVLNTEAFFGQGTRLTVV.

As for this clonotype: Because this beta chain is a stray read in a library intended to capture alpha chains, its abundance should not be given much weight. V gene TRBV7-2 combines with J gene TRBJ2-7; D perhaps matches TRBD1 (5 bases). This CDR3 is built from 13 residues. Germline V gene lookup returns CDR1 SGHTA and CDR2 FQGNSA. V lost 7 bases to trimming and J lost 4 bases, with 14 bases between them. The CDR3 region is CASTLQGKYEQYF. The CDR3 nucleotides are TGTGCCAGCACTTTGCAGGGTAAATACGAGCAGTACTTC.

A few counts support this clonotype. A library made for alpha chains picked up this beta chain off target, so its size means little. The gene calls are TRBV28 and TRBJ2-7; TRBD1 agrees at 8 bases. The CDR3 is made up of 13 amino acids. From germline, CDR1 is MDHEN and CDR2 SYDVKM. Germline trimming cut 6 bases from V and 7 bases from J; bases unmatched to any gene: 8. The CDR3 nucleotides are TGTGCCAGCAGCCCGGACAGGGTGCGGGAGCAGTACTTC. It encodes CASSPDRVREQYF.

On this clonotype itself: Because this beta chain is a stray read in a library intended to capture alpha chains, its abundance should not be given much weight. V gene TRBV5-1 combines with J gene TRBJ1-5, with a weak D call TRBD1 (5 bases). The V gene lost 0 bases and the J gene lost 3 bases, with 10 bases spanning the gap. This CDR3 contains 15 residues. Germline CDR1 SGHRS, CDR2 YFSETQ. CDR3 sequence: CASSLVAGINQPQHF. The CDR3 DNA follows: TGCGCCAGCAGCTTGGTGGCAGGGATCAATCAGCCCCAGCATTTT.

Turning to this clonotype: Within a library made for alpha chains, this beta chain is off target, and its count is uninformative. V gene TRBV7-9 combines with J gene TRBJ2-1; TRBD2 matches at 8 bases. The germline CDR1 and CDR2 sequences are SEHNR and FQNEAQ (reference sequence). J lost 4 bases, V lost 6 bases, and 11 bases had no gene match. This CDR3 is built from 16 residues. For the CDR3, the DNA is TGTGCCAGCAGTCACTCGCGGGAGGCAACTTACAATGAGCAGTTCTTC. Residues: CASSHSREATYNEQFF.

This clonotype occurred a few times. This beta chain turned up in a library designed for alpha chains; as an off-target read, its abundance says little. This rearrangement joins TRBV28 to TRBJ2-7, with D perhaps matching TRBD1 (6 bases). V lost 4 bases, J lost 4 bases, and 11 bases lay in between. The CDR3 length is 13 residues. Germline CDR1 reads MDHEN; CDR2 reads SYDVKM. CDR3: CASSYGGGYEQYF. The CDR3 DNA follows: TGTGCCAGCAGTTATGGGGGCGGGTACGAGCAGTACTTC.

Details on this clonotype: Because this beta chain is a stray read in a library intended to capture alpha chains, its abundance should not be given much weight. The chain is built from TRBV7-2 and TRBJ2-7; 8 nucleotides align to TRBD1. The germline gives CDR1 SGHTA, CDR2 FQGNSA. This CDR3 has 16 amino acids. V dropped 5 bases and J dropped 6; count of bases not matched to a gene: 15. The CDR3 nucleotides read TGTGCCAGCAGCCCAACCTCGGACAGGGTAAAAGGCGAGCAGTACTTC. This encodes CASSPTSDRVKGEQYF.

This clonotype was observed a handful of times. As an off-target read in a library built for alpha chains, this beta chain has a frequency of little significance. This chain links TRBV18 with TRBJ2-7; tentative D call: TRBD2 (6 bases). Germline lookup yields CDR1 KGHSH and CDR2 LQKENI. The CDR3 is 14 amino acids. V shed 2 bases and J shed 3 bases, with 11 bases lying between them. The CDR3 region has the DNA TGTGCCAGCTCACCAACCGGGGGAGACTACGAGCAGTACTTC. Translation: CASSPTGGDYEQYF.